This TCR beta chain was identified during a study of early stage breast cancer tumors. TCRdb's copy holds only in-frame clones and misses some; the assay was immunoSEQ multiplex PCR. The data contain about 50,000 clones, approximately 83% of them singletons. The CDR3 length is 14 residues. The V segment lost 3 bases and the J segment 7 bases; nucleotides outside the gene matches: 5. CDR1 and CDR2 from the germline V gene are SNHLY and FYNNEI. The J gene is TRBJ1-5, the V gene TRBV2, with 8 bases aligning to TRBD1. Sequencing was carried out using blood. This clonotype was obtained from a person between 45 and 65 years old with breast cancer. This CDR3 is CASSDQTGAQPQHF. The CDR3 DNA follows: TGTGCCAGCAGTGATCAGACAGGGGCACAGCCCCAGCATTTT.